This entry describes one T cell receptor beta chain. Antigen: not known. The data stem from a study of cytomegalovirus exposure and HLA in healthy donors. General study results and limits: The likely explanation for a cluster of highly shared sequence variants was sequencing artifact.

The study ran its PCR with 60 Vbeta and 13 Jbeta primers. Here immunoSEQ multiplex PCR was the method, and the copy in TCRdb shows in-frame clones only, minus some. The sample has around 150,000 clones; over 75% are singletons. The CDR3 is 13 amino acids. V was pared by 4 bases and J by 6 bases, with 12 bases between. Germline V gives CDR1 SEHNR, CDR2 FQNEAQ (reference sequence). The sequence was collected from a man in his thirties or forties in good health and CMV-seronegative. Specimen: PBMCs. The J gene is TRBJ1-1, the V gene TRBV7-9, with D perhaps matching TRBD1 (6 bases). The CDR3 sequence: CASSSTGQPEAFF. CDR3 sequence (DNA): TGTGCCAGCAGCTCGACCGGACAGCCTGAAGCTTTCTTT.